This is a list of T cell receptor beta chains from one sample in a study of blood T cell repertoires in COVID-19. Repertoires were generated with immunoSEQ multiplex PCR, while TCRdb's copy carries only in-frame clones and drops some. The data show some 200,000 clones, 75% to 90% seen once. The specimen was peripheral blood. Every receptor here comes from a woman in her forties with acute or convalescent COVID-19. Each CDR3 is given with its conserved first and last residue. Fields, in order: D gene, J gene, clone size, V gene, CDR3 DNA, CDR3 protein. D genes are given only for firm matches. Rows may omit the clone size; those that give it use once, few, many or a size class.

.	TRBJ1-2	.	TRBV6-1	TGTGCCAGCAGTGACAAGGGGAGGGGCGCCTATGGCTACACCTTC	CASSDKGRGAYGYTF
.	TRBJ1-5	.	TRBV27	TGTGCCAGCAGTCCGGAACCAACAGGCATACCAAATCAGCCCCAGCATTTT	CASSPEPTGIPNQPQHF
TRBD2	TRBJ2-2	.	TRBV5-4	TGTGCCAGCAACTTGGGGACTAGCGGCGATTTCACCGGGGAGCTGTTTTTT	CASNLGTSGDFTGELFF
TRBD1	TRBJ2-7	.	TRBV5-4	TGTGCCAGCAGCCCTATCGCCGGGACAGGGATCTTC	CASSPIAGTGIF
TRBD1	TRBJ1-4	.	TRBV4-1	TGCGCCAGCAGCCCCCGGACAGGGAGAGAAAAACTGTTTTTT	CASSPRTGREKLFF
TRBD1	TRBJ2-7	few	TRBV18	TGTGCCAGCTCATCCGGACAGGCGACTGCCTACGAGCAGTACTTC	CASSSGQATAYEQYF
TRBD1	TRBJ1-1	.	TRBV10-3	TGTGCCATCAGAGACAGGGGGGTAAACACTGAAGCTTTCTTT	CAIRDRGVNTEAFF
.	TRBJ2-7	.	TRBV6-2/TRBV6-3	TGTGCCAGCAGTTACTCGTCTCCAGACTACGAGCAGTACTTC	CASSYSSPDYEQYF
TRBD2	TRBJ2-7	.	TRBV5-1	TGCGCCAGCAGCTCCCGACTAGCGGGGAACTACGAGCAGTACTTC	CASSSRLAGNYEQYF
TRBD2	TRBJ2-1	.	TRBV19	TGTGCCAGTAGAGACGGACTAGCGGGAGAACGGCGTGGGAATGAGCAGTTCTTC	CASRDGLAGERRGNEQFF
TRBD2	TRBJ2-2	.	TRBV5-1	TGCGCCAGCAACCCTTTTGGCGGGAGCGCGAACACCGGGGAGCTGTTTTTT	CASNPFGGSANTGELFF
.	TRBJ2-1	few	TRBV2	TGTGCCAGCAGTGATTGGGCAGCGGCGAATGAGCAGTTCTTC	CASSDWAAANEQFF
.	TRBJ1-2	.	TRBV7-9	TGTGCCAGCAGCTTAAGACAGATATATGGCTACACCTTC	CASSLRQIYGYTF
.	TRBJ2-4	.	TRBV6-5	TGTGCCAGCAGTTCCTACCAAAACATTCAGTACTTC	CASSSYQNIQYF
.	TRBJ2-5	.	TRBV30	TGTGCCTGGAGTGCAGGCGGGGAGACCCAGTACTTC	CAWSAGGETQYF
TRBD1	TRBJ1-5	.	TRBV4-1	TGCGCCAGCAGCCAGGATCCGGGACAGGGGGGTCAGTGGCATCAGCCCCAGCATTTT	CASSQDPGQGGQWHQPQHF
.	TRBJ2-3	.	TRBV30	TGTGCCTGGAGTCCCTTAAATACGCAGTATTTT	CAWSPLNTQYF
TRBD1	TRBJ2-1	.	TRBV10-3	TGTGCCATCAGTGAGTCGGACAGGGCCGCCTACAATGAGCAGTTCTTC	CAISESDRAAYNEQFF
.	TRBJ2-3	.	TRBV5-1	TGCGCCAGCAGCTACGCACCCCGGGGTGACAAAGCAGATACGCAGTATTTT	CASSYAPRGDKADTQYF
.	TRBJ1-1	few	TRBV11-1	TGTGCCAGCAGCTTATGGGAGACAGGAGGGAACACTGAAGCTTTCTTT	CASSLWETGGNTEAFF
TRBD2	TRBJ2-7	.	TRBV30	TGTGCCTGGAGTGTACCCATCCCGGCGGCTAGCGGTTCCTACGAGCAGTACTTC	CAWSVPIPAASGSYEQYF
TRBD1	TRBJ1-2	once	TRBV5-6	TGTGCCAGCAGCCAAATCCGGGACAGGGGCCCTTTTGGTGGCTACACCTTC	CASSQIRDRGPFGGYTF
.	TRBJ2-5	.	TRBV18	TGTGCCAGCTCACCTCAGGGACTGCAAGAGACCCAGTACTTC	CASSPQGLQETQYF
TRBD2	TRBJ2-1	.	TRBV10-3	TGTGCCATCAGGCAGGGACTAGCGGCGGGCTATGAGCAGTTCTTC	CAIRQGLAAGYEQFF
.	TRBJ2-7	.	TRBV19	TGTGCCAGTAGTATACAGGGGTACGAGCAGTACTTC	CASSIQGYEQYF
.	TRBJ2-3	many	TRBV27	TGTGCCAGCAGTTTAGTCCTGAACCGGAGGGTTGGGTCAGATACGCAGTATTTT	CASSLVLNRRVGSDTQYF
TRBD1	TRBJ1-2	.	TRBV19	TGTGGAATAAGACAGGGTCTCTATGGCTACACCTTC	CGIRQGLYGYTF
TRBD1	TRBJ1-2	.	TRBV29-1	TGCAGCGTCGCCGCTTCCGGGACAGGGGGCTTCGGCTATGGCTACACCTTC	CSVAASGTGGFGYGYTF
.	TRBJ1-6	.	TRBV9	TGTGCCAGCAGCGCTAATACCTGGAATTCACCCCTCCACTTT	CASSANTWNSPLHF
TRBD2	TRBJ2-1	.	TRBV28	TGTGCCAGCAGTTTCTCGCGACGGGGGGTCAACAATGAGCAGTTCTTC	CASSFSRRGVNNEQFF
TRBD1	TRBJ1-1	.	TRBV28	TGTGCCAGCAGACCGCCGGGGACAGGGATTACTGAAGCTTTCTTT	CASRPPGTGITEAFF
.	TRBJ1-6	.	TRBV2	TGTGCCAGCAGTGACCAAGGACAGCACAATAATTCACCCCTCCACTTT	CASSDQGQHNNSPLHF
.	TRBJ1-3	.	TRBV19	TGTGCCAGTAAGGGCAGGGGACAAGGAAACACCATATATTTT	CASKGRGQGNTIYF
TRBD2	TRBJ2-1	few	TRBV10-1	TGCGCCGTCATCGAGTGCGGGAGTTCGGTTGAGCAGTTCTTC	CAVIECGSSVEQFF
TRBD1	TRBJ1-5	.	TRBV7-9	TGTGCCAGCAGCGAGGGACAGTCCAATCAGCCCCAGCATTTT	CASSEGQSNQPQHF
TRBD1	TRBJ1-3	.	TRBV7-6	TGTGCCAGCAGCCCGACTGGACAGGGCGCTGGAAACACCATATATTTT	CASSPTGQGAGNTIYF
TRBD1	TRBJ2-3	.	TRBV19	TGTGCCAGTAGTCCAGGACAGGGAGCCACAGATACGCAGTATTTT	CASSPGQGATDTQYF
TRBD1	TRBJ1-1	.	TRBV29-1	TGCAGCGCAAGCCGGACAGGAACAGAAGCTTTCTTT	CSASRTGTEAFF
TRBD1	TRBJ1-2	.	TRBV5-4	TGTGCCAGCAGCTTGGGACAGGGCGGCTATGGCTACACCTTC	CASSLGQGGYGYTF
.	TRBJ2-7	.	TRBV19	TGTGCCAGTAGTGCGGTGGAGGGGTTAACCTACGAGCAGTACTTC	CASSAVEGLTYEQYF
TRBD2	TRBJ2-7	.	TRBV10-3	TGTGCCATCAGCAAACTAGCGGGAGTGAACGAGCAGTACTTC	CAISKLAGVNEQYF
TRBD2	TRBJ2-7	.	TRBV5-4	TGTGCCAGCAGCACCCCAGCGGGACCTCAAGAGCAGTACTTC	CASSTPAGPQEQYF
TRBD2	TRBJ2-7	few	TRBV28	TGTGCCACCCGGACTAGCGGGTCGTCCGAGCAGTACTTC	CATRTSGSSEQYF
TRBD1	TRBJ1-4	.	TRBV2	TGTGCCAGCAGTGAAGGGACAGGGGGCGCAGGGTATTTT	CASSEGTGGAGYF
TRBD1	TRBJ1-6	once	TRBV2	TGTGCCAGCAGCGCCCAACCCGGGACAGGGAGTTCCCTCCACTTT	CASSAQPGTGSSLHF
.	TRBJ1-5	.	TRBV19	TGTGCCAGTAGTATAGGACATATCAATCAGCCCCAGCATTTT	CASSIGHINQPQHF
TRBD1	TRBJ2-7	.	TRBV6-6	TGTGCCAGCAGACCCACACAGGGGTCGTACTCCTACGAGCAGTACTTC	CASRPTQGSYSYEQYF
.	TRBJ2-1	.	TRBV13	TGTGCCAGCAGCTTAGGCGGGGGGCGGGTAAATGAGCAGTTCTTC	CASSLGGGRVNEQFF
TRBD1	TRBJ2-7	.	TRBV9	TGTGCCAGCAGCGTAGGTATAGGACAGGGGGGGTACGAGCAGTACTTC	CASSVGIGQGGYEQYF
TRBD1	TRBJ2-2	.	TRBV2	TGTGCCGGCAGAGGGGACAGGGAAGCGAACACCGGGGAGCTGTTTTTT	CAGRGDREANTGELFF